This T cell receptor (beta chain) was sequenced in a study of cytomegalovirus exposure and HLA in healthy donors. The CDR3 sequence is 13 residues long. Per germline, CDR1 MNHEY and CDR2 SMNVEV (reference sequence). Trimming took off 6 bases at V and 9 bases at J, with 15 bases between the two ends. It was with 60 Vbeta and 13 Jbeta primers that the PCR ran. Sequenced by immunoSEQ multiplex PCR; TCRdb stores in-frame clones only, minus some. This sample yields about 140,000 clones, of which 88% are seen a single time; 0.45% to 0.6% belongs to the top ten. Material: PBMCs. The rearrangement joins TRBV27 to TRBJ2-1; D may be TRBD2 (6 bases). The receptor's source is a middle-aged woman in good health and CMV-seronegative. The CDR3 coding sequence is TGTGCCAGCAGCCCCATCACCGGGGGTGAGCAGTTCTTC. It specifies CASSPITGGEQFF.